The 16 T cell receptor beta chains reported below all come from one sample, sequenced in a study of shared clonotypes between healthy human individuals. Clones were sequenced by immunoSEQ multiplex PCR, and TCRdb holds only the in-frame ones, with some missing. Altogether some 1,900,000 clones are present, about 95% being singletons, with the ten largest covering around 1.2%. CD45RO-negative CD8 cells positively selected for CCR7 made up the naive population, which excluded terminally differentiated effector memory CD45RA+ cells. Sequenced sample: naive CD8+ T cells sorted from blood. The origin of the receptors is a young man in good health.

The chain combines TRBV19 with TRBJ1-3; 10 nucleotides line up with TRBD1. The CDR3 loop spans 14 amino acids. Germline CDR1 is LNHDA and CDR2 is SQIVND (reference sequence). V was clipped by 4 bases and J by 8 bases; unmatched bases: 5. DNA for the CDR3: TGTGCCAGTAGTACCGGACAGGGGGGAGACACCATATATTTT. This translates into CASSTGQGGDTIYF.

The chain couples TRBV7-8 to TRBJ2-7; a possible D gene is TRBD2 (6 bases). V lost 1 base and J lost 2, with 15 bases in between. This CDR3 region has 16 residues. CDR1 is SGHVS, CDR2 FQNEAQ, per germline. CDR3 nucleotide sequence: TGTGCCAGCAGCTTAGTTGGCGGGATGCTTGCCTACGAGCAGTACTTC. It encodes CASSLVGGMLAYEQYF.

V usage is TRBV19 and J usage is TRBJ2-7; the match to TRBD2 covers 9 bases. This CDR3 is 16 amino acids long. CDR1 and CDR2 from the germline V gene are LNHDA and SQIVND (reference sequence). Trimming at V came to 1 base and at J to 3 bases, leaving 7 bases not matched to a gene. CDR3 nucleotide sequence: TGTGCCAGTAGTATAGTACCTAGCGGGGTGCTCTACGAGCAGTACTTC. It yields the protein CASSIVPSGVLYEQYF.

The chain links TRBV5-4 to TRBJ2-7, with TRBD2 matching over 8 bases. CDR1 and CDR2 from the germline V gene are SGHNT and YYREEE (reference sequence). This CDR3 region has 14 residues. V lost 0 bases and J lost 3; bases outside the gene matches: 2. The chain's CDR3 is CASSLDLAGYEQYF. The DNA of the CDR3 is TGTGCCAGCAGCTTGGACCTAGCGGGCTACGAGCAGTACTTC.

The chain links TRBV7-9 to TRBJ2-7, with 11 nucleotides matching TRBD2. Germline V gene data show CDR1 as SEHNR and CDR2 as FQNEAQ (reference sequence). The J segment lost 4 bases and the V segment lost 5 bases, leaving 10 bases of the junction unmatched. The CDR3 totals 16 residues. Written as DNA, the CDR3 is TGTGCCAGCAGCGGAGGACTAGCGGGCCTAAGGTACGAGCAGTACTTC. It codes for CASSGGLAGLRYEQYF.

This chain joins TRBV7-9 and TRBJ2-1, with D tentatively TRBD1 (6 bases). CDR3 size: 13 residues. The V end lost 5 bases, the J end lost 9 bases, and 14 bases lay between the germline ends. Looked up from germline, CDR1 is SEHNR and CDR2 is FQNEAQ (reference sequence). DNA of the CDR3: TGTGCCAGCAGCACAAGTGGACAGACTGAGCAGTTCTTC. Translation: CASSTSGQTEQFF.

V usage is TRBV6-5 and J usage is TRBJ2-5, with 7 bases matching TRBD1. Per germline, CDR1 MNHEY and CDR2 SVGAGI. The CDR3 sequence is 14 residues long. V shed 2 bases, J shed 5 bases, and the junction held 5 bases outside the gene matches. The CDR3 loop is CASSYGQGVETQYF. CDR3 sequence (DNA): TGTGCCAGCAGTTACGGGCAGGGGGTGGAGACCCAGTACTTC.

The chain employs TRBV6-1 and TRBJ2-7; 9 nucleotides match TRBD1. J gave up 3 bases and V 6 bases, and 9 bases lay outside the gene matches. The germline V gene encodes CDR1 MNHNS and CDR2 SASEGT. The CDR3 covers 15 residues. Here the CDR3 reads CASRPRTGEGYEQYF. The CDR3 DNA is TGTGCCAGCAGGCCCCGGACAGGGGAGGGCTACGAGCAGTACTTC.

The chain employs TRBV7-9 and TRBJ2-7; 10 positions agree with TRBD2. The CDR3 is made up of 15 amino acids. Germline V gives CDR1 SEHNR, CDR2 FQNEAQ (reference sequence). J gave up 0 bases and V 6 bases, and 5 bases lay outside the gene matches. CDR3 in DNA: TGTGCCAGCAGTTCTAGCGGGGGAAGCTCCTACGAGCAGTACTTC. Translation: CASSSSGGSSYEQYF.

The CDR3 loop is CAWSQGRGGYEQYF. The CDR3 coding sequence is TGTGCCTGGAGTCAAGGGCGGGGGGGATACGAGCAGTACTTC. V is TRBV30 and J is TRBJ2-7; 9 bases agree with TRBD2. The V segment lost 2 bases and the J segment 4 bases; nucleotides outside the gene matches: 6. CDR1 is GTSNPN, CDR2 SVGIG, per germline (reference sequence). The CDR3 consists of 14 residues. Complete variable domain (other parts from reference TRBV30 and TRBJ2-7): SQTIHQWPATLVQPVGSPLSLECTVEGTSNPNLYWYRQAAGRGLQLLFYSVGIGQISSEVPQNLSASRPQDRQFILSSKKLLLSDSGFYLCAWSQGRGGYEQYFGPGTRLTVT.

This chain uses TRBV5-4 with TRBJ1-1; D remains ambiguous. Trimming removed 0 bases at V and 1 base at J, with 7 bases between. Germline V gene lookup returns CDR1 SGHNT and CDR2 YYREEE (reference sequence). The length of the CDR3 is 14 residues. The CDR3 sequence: CASSLAAENTEAFF. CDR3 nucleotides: TGTGCCAGCAGCTTGGCGGCAGAGAACACTGAAGCTTTCTTT.

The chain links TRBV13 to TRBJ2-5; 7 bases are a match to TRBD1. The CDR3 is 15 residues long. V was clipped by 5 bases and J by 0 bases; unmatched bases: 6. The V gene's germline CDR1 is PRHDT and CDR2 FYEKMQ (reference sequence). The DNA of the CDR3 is TGTGCCAGCAGCCCCTCGGGACAGAACCAAGAGACCCAGTACTTC. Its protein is CASSPSGQNQETQYF.

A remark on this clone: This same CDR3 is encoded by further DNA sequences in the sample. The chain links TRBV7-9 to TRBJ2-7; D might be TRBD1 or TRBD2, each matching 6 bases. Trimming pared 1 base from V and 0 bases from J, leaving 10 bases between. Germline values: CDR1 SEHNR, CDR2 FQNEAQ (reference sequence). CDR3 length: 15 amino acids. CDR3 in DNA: TGTGCCAGCAGCTTAGTCGGGGGCAGCTCCTACGAGCAGTACTTC. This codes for CASSLVGGSSYEQYF.

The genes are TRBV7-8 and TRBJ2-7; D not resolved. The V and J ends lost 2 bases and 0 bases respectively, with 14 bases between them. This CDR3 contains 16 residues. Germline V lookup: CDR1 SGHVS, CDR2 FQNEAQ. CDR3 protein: CASSLSPFEASYEQYF. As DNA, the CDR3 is TGTGCCAGCAGCTTATCGCCCTTTGAGGCCTCCTACGAGCAGTACTTC.

The CDR3 DNA sequence: TGCGCCCGCCGTCGGGTATGGGACACCGGGGAGCTGTTTTTT. Translated, it gives CARRRVWDTGELFF. The genes are TRBV23-1 and TRBJ2-2; D ambiguous. TRBV23-1 is an ORF, and what it does is uncertain. There are 14 residues in the CDR3. V was trimmed by 11 bases and J by 3 bases, leaving 16 bases between them.

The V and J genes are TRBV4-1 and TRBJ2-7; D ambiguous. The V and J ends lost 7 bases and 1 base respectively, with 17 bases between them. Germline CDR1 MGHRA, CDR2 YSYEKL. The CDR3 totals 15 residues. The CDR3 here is CASKQGQHSSYEQYF. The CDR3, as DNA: TGCGCCAGCAAGCAAGGGCAGCACTCTTCCTACGAGCAGTACTTC.